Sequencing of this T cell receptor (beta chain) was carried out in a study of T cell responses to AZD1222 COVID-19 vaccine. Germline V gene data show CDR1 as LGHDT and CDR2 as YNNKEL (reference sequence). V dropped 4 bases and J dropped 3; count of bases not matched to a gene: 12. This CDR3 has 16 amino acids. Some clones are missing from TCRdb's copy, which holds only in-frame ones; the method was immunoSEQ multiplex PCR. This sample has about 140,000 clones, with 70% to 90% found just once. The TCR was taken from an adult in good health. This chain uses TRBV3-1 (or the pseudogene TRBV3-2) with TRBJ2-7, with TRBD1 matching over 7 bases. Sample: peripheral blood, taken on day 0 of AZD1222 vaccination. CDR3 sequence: CASSRTTGWMRYEQYF. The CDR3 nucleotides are TGTGCCAGCAGCCGAACGACAGGGTGGATGCGCTACGAGCAGTACTTC.